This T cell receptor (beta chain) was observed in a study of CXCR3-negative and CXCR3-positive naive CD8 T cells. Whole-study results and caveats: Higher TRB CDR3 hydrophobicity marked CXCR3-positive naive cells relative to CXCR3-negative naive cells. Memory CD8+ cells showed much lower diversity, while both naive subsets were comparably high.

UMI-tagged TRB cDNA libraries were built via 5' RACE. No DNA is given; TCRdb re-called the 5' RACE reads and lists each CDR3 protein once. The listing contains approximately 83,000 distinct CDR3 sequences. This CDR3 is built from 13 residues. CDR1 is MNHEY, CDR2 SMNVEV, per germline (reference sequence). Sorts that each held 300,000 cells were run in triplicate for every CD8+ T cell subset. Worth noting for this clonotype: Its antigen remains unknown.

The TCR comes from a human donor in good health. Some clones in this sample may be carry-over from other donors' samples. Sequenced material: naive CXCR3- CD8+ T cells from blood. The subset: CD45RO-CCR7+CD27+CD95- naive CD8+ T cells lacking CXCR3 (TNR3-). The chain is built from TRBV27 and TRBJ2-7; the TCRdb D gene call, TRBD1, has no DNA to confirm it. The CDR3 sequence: CASSPSRGHEQYF.